Here is one T cell receptor (beta chain) with its context. This clonotype was seen many times. Its binding antigen is unknown. Base qualities are not provided; no much larger clone lies one nucleotide away. To synthesize cDNA, template-switch 5'RACE was performed with a primer carrying a 10-nucleotide random unique molecular identifier so that each TCR transcript was tagged. Every sequencing run covered 15-18 subjects and yielded more than 180 million TCR-beta sequences. The RNeasy kit was used to extract total RNA. The KAPA Real-time Library Amplification kit was used to amplify TCR-beta VDJ regions with primers for the TCR constant region and the 5'RACE anchor. Sample indexes and Illumina adaptors were added in a first PCR, after which library yield was increased in a second PCR. The roughly 650 bp TCR product was size-selected on a 2% E-gel SizeSelection system after Ampure bead purification. Before pooling, library quality was assessed on a Bioanalyzer, concentration was determined with Qubit, and library quantification was performed with the Kapa Library Quantification kit. Libraries were sequenced paired-end 2 x 150 bp on an Illumina HiSeq 2500. To increase sequence diversity, about 24-32% phiX was spiked into each library pool. The study's own analysis went as follows. The UMI-based MiGEC pipeline processed quality-filtered reads and removed over 80% of raw TCR sequences during error correction. VDJ genes were aligned to IMGT germline references, and clonotypes were defined by unique CDR3 amino acid sequence plus V-J genes. Clonal expansion, Shannon diversity and CDR3 relatedness (CalcPairwiseDistances, ClusterSamples) were evaluated with VDJtools, and phylogenetic trees were built with CLCbio workbench. Expanded clones were defined as having at least 8 unique UMIs, based on coefficient-of-variation modelling across technical triplicates. The raw public data were reprocessed by TCRdb itself: fastp quality trimming at Q25, MiXCR clonotype calling, in-frame beta chains only. Rows matching on CDR3 protein sequence are summarized as one entry with the most common DNA and genes. The V and J calls follow TCRdb's processing rather than the paper's. For this sample there are 40,000 or so distinct CDR3 sequences; 13% appear just once. The top ten constitute about an eighth of the sample.

These data originate in a study of neurological immune-mediated disorders (dated by TCRdb to between 2018 and 2021). Study-wide context: Using UMI-based sequencing, the study compared peripheral blood TCR-beta repertoires from patients with HTLV-I-associated myelopathy (HAM/TSP), patients with multiple sclerosis, and healthy controls. The roughly 99 TCR-beta libraries covered PBMC samples along with longitudinal samples, technical triplicates, and paired sorted CD4+ and CD8+ T-cell subsets. Longitudinal HAM/TSP donors and healthy donors each had 3 time-points at intervals of about 3-45 months. Of the approximately 66 subjects in the cohort, some 15 were HAM/TSP patients, about 34 were multiple sclerosis patients, and approximately 20 were healthy controls.

Study-level results and caveats: TCR clonal expansion was highest in HAM/TSP patients and lowest in MS patients, with MS patients falling below even healthy controls. Expanded clones from different subjects shared no identical CDR3 amino acid sequences, which suggests that TCR-beta repertoires were private in all groups.

The time point label on this specimen signifies: longitudinal time-point 3. The healthy controls were volunteers from a blood bank in Maryland, USA. Libraries from unsorted PBMCs were made from 2 million PBMCs kept in RNAlater at -80 degrees C until RNA extraction. Peripheral blood was subjected to Ficoll-Hypaque density gradient centrifugation to isolate PBMCs, which were then cryopreserved in liquid nitrogen. Sequencing was performed on PBMCs. The TCR comes from a man aged 30 to 39 in good health.

The DNA sequence follows: TGTGCCAGCAGTGATACAGTCGGATCTGGGGCCAACGTCCTGACTTTC. It specifies CASSDTVGSGANVLTF. The rearrangement joined TRBV6-4 to TRBJ2-6; the D gene is not confidently resolved. Based on the germline V gene, the CDR1 and CDR2 sequences are MRHNA and SNTAGT. The junction carries 10 bases between V and J, which are trimmed by 3 bases and 1 base respectively. From cysteine to phenylalanine, the CDR3 is 16 amino acids long. Of all the DNA, just the CDR3 is kept, 48 bases in frame from base 1.